Each of the 9 T cell receptor beta chains below was sequenced from the same sample in a study of blood T cell repertoires in COVID-19. Produced via immunoSEQ multiplex PCR; TCRdb's table is partial and in-frame only. The data show 350,000 to 450,000 clones, approximately 91% seen once. Input material: peripheral blood. These receptors originate from a woman aged 40 to 55 with COVID-19, enrolled during active disease.

This chain connects TRBV13 to TRBJ1-3, with 8 bases aligning to TRBD1. The CDR3 runs 15 residues. V trimming: 5 bases; J trimming: 0 bases; junction bases outside the gene matches: 3. Germline CDR1 PRHDT, CDR2 FYEKMQ (reference sequence). The CDR3 loop is CASSPGTGSGNTIYF. CDR3 sequence (DNA): TGTGCCAGCAGCCCAGGGACAGGCTCTGGAAACACCATATATTTT.

Comment on this clone: An end of the junction differs from the germline gene, which may be a read error. V is TRBV4-3 and J is TRBJ1-2; D possibly corresponds to TRBD1 (5 bases). This CDR3 spans 16 amino acids. The germline V gene encodes CDR1 LGHNA and CDR2 YSLEER. Here the CDR3 reads CAGSQELTGPNYGYTF. The CDR3 DNA reads TGCGCCGGCAGCCAAGAGTTAACAGGACCAAACTATGGCTACACCTTC.

The chain links TRBV5-1 to TRBJ2-2; a possible D gene is TRBD1 (6 bases). The length of the CDR3 is 15 residues. Germline CDR1 and CDR2: SGHRS and YFSETQ. The ends were cut back, 3 bases at V and 4 bases at J, with 13 bases in the middle. As DNA, the CDR3 is TGCGCCAGCAGCTCCTTAGGGGGTACCACCGGGGAGCTGTTTTTT. This codes for CASSSLGGTTGELFF.

The chain combines TRBV6-5 with TRBJ1-4, with D possibly being TRBD1 (6 bases). The CDR3 is 15 residues long. CDR1 is MNHEY, CDR2 SVGAGI, per germline. The V end lost 4 bases, the J end lost 3 bases, and 12 bases lay between the germline ends. The CDR3 here is CASSSLQGSNEKLFF. For the CDR3, the DNA is TGTGCCAGCAGTTCCTTACAGGGCTCTAATGAAAAACTGTTTTTT.

V gene TRBV18 combines with J gene TRBJ1-1; D is perhaps TRBD1 (5 bases). Between the trimmed V and J ends, which lost 6 bases and 4 bases, there was a span of 21 bases. This CDR3 comprises 16 residues. The germline V gene has CDR1 KGHSH and CDR2 LQKENI. For the CDR3, the DNA is TGTGCCAGCTCCACATCCCAGGGAGGTTGGGGCACTGAAGCTTTCTTT. As protein: CASSTSQGGWGTEAFF. Drawing the rest from reference TRBV18 and TRBJ1-1, the complete variable domain is NAGVMQNPRHLVRRRGQEARLRCSPMKGHSHVYWYRQLPEEGLKFMVYLQKENIIDESGMPKERFSAEFPKEGPSILRIQQVVRGDSAAYFCASSTSQGGWGTEAFFGQGTRLTVV.

This clone was observed a single time. The gene calls are TRBV11-2 and TRBJ1-5; D might be TRBD1 (6 bases). The germline V gene has CDR1 SGHAT and CDR2 FQNNGV. CDR3 length equals 15 residues. V dropped 1 base and J dropped 3 bases, with 10 bases sitting between them. CDR3 in DNA: TGTGCCAGCAGCTTAGCAGGGGCAATCAATCAGCCCCAGCATTTT. Its protein product is CASSLAGAINQPQHF.

The rearrangement joins TRBV27 to TRBJ2-1, with 9 bases fitting TRBD1. This CDR3 is built from 13 residues. Trimming removed 7 bases from V and 9 bases from J; junction bases left unmatched: 7. Per germline, CDR1 MNHEY and CDR2 SMNVEV (reference sequence). The CDR3 nucleotides read TGTGCCAGCACCGTGACAGGGGGTCGTGAGCAGTTCTTC. Translation gives CASTVTGGREQFF.

The chain carries TRBV28 and TRBJ1-6, with 7 bases that match TRBD1. Germline V CDR1 and CDR2: MDHEN, SYDVKM. V gave up 3 bases and J gave up 7 bases; unmatched junction bases: 3. This CDR3 is 14 amino acids long. The DNA for the CDR3 is TGTGCCAGCAGTTTTACAGGGGTGAATTCACCCCTCCACTTT. It codes for CASSFTGVNSPLHF.

V usage is TRBV19 and J usage is TRBJ1-1, with 9 bases identical to TRBD1. Germline V CDR1 and CDR2: LNHDA, SQIVND (reference sequence). The CDR3 is 13 amino acids. Trimming took 8 bases from V and 4 from J; bases not matched to a gene: 5. The CDR3 loop reads CASADRGSTEAFF. As DNA, the CDR3 is TGTGCCAGTGCGGACAGGGGATCCACTGAAGCTTTCTTT.